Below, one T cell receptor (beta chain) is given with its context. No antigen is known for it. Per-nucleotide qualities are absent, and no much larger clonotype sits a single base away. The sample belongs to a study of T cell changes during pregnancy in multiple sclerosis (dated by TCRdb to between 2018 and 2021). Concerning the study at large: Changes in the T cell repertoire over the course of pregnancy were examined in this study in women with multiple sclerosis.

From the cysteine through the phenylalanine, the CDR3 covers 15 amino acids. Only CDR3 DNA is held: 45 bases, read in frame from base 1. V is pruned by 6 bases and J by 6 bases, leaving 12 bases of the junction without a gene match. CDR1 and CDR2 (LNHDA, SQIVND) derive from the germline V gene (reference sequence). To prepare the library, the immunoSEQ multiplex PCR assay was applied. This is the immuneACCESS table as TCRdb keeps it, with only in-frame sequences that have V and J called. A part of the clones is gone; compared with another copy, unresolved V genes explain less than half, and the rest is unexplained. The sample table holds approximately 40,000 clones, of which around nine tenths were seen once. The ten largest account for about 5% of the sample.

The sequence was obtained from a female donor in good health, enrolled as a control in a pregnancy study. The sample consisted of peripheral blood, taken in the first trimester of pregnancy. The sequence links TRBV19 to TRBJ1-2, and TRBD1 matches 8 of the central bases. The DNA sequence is TGTGCCAGTAGCTCCCCGGGCAGGGGGCTCGATGGCTACACCTTC. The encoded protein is CASSSPGRGLDGYTF. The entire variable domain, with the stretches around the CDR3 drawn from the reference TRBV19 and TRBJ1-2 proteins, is DGGITQSPKYLFRKEGQNVTLSCEQNLNHDAMYWYRQDPGQGLRLIYYSQIVNDFQKGDIAEGYSVSREKKESFPLTVTSAQKNPTAFYLCASSSPGRGLDGYTFGSGTRLTVV.